Listed below are T cell receptor beta chains from one sample, sequenced in a study of glioma-infiltrating T cells. One entry per CDR3 protein results from TCRdb running MiXCR on the multiplex PCR reads. The repertoire has 400,000 or so distinct CDR3 sequences, about 40% of them found once; the top ten carry about 11%. The material sequenced was glioma tissue, nonneoplastic brain tissue, or PBMCs (not recorded which). These receptors were taken from a human donor with low-grade glioma or glioblastoma, undergoing nonglioma brain surgery, or in good health (not recorded which). Each CDR3 is given without its conserved first and last residue. Each record gives: V gene, J gene, CDR3 protein.

v_gene: TRBV6-2/TRBV6-3
j_gene: TRBJ2-5
CDR3aa: ASSYRAEVTQY

v_gene: TRBV4-2
j_gene: TRBJ1-2
CDR3aa: ASSQELSNYGYT

v_gene: TRBV30
j_gene: TRBJ2-2
CDR3aa: AWSAGMMTNTGELF

v_gene: TRBV28
j_gene: TRBJ2-7
CDR3aa: ASLGQGVSEQY

v_gene: TRBV7-2
j_gene: TRBJ2-7
CDR3aa: TSSLGGDNKYEQY

v_gene: TRBV6-2/TRBV6-3
j_gene: TRBJ2-3
CDR3aa: ASIRVAGGADAQY

v_gene: TRBV6-1
j_gene: TRBJ1-1
CDR3aa: ASRGYQNTEAF

v_gene: TRBV15
j_gene: TRBJ2-7
CDR3aa: ATSRPPNEQY

v_gene: TRBV7-3
j_gene: TRBJ2-1
CDR3aa: ASSLAGPLSYNEQF

v_gene: TRBV27
j_gene: TRBJ1-2
CDR3aa: ASSSYSTGGSGYT

v_gene: TRBV6-8
j_gene: TRBJ2-1
CDR3aa: ASSPRGIQNNEQF

v_gene: TRBV28
j_gene: TRBJ2-7
CDR3aa: ASSRTGGYEQY

v_gene: TRBV4-1
j_gene: TRBJ2-5
CDR3aa: ASSQEPSRGTQY

v_gene: TRBV11-2
j_gene: TRBJ1-2
CDR3aa: ASSSPQGVGYGYT

v_gene: TRBV20-1
j_gene: TRBJ2-1
CDR3aa: SASKFRNNEQF

v_gene: TRBV10-3
j_gene: TRBJ2-1
CDR3aa: AISGGTSGLGNEQF

v_gene: TRBV19
j_gene: TRBJ1-5
CDR3aa: ARDSFGNQPQH

v_gene: TRBV6-2/TRBV6-3
j_gene: TRBJ2-7
CDR3aa: VSSYSMSRGLYEQY

v_gene: TRBV7-9
j_gene: TRBJ1-1
CDR3aa: ASSLAPEAF

v_gene: TRBV6-1
j_gene: TRBJ1-6
CDR3aa: ASSEANSPLH

v_gene: TRBV18
j_gene: TRBJ2-5
CDR3aa: ASSPSGLAGETQY

v_gene: TRBV28
j_gene: TRBJ1-1
CDR3aa: ASSLHPGGSSMNTEAF

v_gene: TRBV6-2/TRBV6-3
j_gene: TRBJ1-2
CDR3aa: ASSHLGAVGAWYGYT

v_gene: TRBV4-1
j_gene: TRBJ2-7
CDR3aa: ASSQGRWERNEQY

v_gene: TRBV24-1
j_gene: TRBJ1-2
CDR3aa: ATSDPRQEWGNYGYT